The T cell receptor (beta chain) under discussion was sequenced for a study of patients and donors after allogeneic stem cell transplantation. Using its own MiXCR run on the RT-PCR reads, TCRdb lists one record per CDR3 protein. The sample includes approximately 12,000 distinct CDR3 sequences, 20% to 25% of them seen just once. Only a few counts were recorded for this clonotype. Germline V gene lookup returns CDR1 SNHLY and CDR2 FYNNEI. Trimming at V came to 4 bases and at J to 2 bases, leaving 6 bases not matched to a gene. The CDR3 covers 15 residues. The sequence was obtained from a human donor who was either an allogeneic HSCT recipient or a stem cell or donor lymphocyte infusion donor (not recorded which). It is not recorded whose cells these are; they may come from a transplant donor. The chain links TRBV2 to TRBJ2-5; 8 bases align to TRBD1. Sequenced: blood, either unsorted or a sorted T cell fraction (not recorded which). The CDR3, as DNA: TGTGCCAGCAGTGTACAGGGGGGCCTGCAAGAGACCCAGTACTTC. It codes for CASSVQGGLQETQYF.